This T cell receptor beta chain stems from a study of blood T cell repertoires in COVID-19. Background on the study: Sites in the United States, Italy and Spain provided acute and convalescent COVID-19 samples. T cells, B-cell-depleted T cells, or PBMCs provided the cDNA or gDNA that served as material.

Adults between roughly 18 and 90 years of age took part from about two dozen US areas. Cohort placement rested on clinical history that participants reported themselves. Measured with immunoSEQ multiplex PCR; TCRdb has only the in-frame clones, and not every one. In the table there are approximately 300,000 clones, 86% of which are singletons. V was cut by 5 bases and J by 4 bases, with 11 bases left in between. CDR1 is MNHEY, CDR2 SVGAGI, per germline. This CDR3 has 13 amino acids. This sequence joins TRBV6-5 and TRBJ1-2, with D possibly TRBD1 on 5 matching bases. Sequenced: PBMCs or T cells enriched from blood (not recorded which). The origin of this receptor is a woman under 30 who had recovered from COVID-19. CDR3 protein: CASSRPQGYGYTF. The CDR3 DNA sequence: TGTGCCAGCAGTCGCCCCCAGGGCTATGGCTACACCTTC.